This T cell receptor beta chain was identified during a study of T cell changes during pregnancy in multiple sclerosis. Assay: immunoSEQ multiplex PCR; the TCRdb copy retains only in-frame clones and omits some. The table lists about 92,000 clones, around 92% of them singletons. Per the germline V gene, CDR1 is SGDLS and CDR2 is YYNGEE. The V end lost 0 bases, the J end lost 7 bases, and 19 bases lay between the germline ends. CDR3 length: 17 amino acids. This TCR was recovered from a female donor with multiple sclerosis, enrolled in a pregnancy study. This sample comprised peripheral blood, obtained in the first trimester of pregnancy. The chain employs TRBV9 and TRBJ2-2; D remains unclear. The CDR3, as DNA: TGTGCCAGCAGCGTAGTGGCGGCAGTTCCCCGCGGCGGGGAGCTGTTTTTT. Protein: CASSVVAAVPRGGELFF.